This T cell receptor beta chain stems from a study of a mutant IDH1 vaccine in newly diagnosed glioma. Study-level information: The sex distribution of treated patients was roughly 62% male and around 38% female, with a mean age of roughly 40 years. Study-wide results and limits: Pseudoprogression seemed unrelated to changes in top peripheral T cell clonotypes.

Clones were read by immunoSEQ multiplex PCR, and TCRdb kept only the in-frame ones, dropping some. The repertoire holds 45,000 to 60,000 clones, with around 80% as singletons. The length of the CDR3 is 13 residues. V was trimmed by 7 bases and J by 5 bases, leaving 17 bases between them. Germline CDR1 reads SQVTM; CDR2 reads ANQGSEA. The time point: week 5, during vaccination. All doses held 300 ug of mutant IDH1 20-mer peptide, with topical imiquimod. With regard to this clone: What it binds is unknown.

This sequence originates from a man aged 50-60 years with glioma. This sequence joins TRBV29-1 and TRBJ2-5, with D maybe TRBD1 (5 bases). Sequences were derived from PBMCs, sampled from a glioma patient whose treatment included an IDH1 peptide vaccine. The CDR3 nucleotides read TGCAGCGGCCAAAGGGGCTGGAAGGAGACCCAGTACTTC. It is translated as CSGQRGWKETQYF.